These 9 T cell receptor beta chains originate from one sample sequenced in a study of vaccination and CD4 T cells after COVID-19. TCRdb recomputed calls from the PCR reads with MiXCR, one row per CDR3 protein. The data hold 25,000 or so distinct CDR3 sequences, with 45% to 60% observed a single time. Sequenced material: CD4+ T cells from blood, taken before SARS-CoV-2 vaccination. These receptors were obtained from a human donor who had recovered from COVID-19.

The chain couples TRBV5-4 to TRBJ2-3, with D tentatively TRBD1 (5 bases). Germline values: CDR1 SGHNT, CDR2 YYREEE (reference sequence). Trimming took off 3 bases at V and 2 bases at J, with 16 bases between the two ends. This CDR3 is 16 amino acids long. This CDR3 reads CASSYHVDSNTDTQYF. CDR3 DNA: TGTGCCAGCAGCTACCATGTAGACAGCAACACAGATACGCAGTATTTT.

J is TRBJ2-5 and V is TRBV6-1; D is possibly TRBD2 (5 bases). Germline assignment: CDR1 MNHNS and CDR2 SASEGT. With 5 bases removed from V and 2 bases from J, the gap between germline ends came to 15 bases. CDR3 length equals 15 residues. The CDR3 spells CASSPTIALQETQYF. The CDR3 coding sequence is TGTGCCAGCAGTCCCACGATAGCGCTACAAGAGACCCAGTACTTC.

CDR3 amino acids: CASIRGQGGRETQYF. The DNA for the CDR3 is TGTGCCAGCATACGGGGACAGGGAGGGAGAGAGACCCAGTACTTC. The chain uses TRBV2 and TRBJ2-5; the match to TRBD1 covers 9 bases. This CDR3 contains 15 residues. V dropped 7 bases and J dropped 4; count of bases not matched to a gene: 10. Germline CDR1 and CDR2: SNHLY and FYNNEI.

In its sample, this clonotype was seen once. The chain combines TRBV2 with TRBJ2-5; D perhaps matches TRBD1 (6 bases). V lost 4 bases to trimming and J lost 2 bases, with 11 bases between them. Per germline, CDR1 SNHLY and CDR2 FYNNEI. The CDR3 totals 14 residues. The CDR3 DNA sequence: TGTGCCAGCAGTGGGGACACAGGTCAAGAGACCCAGTACTTC. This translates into CASSGDTGQETQYF.

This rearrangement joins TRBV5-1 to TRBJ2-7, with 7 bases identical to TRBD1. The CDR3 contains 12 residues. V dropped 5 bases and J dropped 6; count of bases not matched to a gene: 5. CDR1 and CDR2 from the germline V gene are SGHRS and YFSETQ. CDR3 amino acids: CASSDRVGEQYF. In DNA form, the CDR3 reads TGCGCCAGCAGTGACAGGGTGGGCGAGCAGTACTTC.

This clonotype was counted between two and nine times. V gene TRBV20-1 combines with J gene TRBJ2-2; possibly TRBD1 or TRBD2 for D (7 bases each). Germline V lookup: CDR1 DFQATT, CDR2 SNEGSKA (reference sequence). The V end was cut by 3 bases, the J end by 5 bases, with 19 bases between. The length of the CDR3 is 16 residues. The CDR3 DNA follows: TGCAGTGCTAGGACTGGGAGGGGGCTGGTTACCGGGGAGCTGTTTTTT. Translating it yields CSARTGRGLVTGELFF.

CDR3 DNA: TGTGCCAGCAGCCAAGGGACCGCAACTAACTATGGCTACACCTTC. It translates to CASSQGTATNYGYTF. This chain connects TRBV4-2 to TRBJ1-2; D is undetermined. The CDR3 sequence is 15 residues long. Trimming stripped 1 base from V and 0 bases from J, with 9 bases between. Germline values: CDR1 LGHNA, CDR2 YNFKEQ.

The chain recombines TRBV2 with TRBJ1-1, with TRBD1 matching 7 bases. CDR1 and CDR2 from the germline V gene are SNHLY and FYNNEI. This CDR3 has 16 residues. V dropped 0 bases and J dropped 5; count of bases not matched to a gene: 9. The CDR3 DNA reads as TGTGCCAGCAGTGAAGCGGCGGCAGGGGGGAGGACTGAAGCTTTCTTT. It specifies CASSEAAAGGRTEAFF. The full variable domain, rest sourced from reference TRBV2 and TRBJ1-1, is EPEVTQTPSHQVTQMGQEVILRCVPISNHLYFYWYRQILGQKVEFLVSFYNNEISEKSEIFDDQFSVERPDGSNFTLKIRSTKLEDSAMYFCASSEAAAGGRTEAFFGQGTRLTVV.

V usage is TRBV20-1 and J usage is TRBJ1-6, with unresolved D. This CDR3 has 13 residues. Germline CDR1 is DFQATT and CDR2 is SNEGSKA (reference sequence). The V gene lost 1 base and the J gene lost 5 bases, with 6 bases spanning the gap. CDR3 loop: CSARGPNNSPLHF. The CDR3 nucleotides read TGCAGTGCTAGAGGACCTAATAATTCACCCCTCCACTTT.